One sample yielded the 27 T cell receptor beta chains listed below, sequenced in a study of T cells in Graves' hyperthyroidism and ophthalmopathy. Regions amplified from RNA transcripts were the TCR beta CDR3 regions. When the TCR CDR3 underwent first-round RT-PCR, the HTBI primer set was used. TCRdb fed the multiplex PCR reads into MiXCR, producing one record per CDR3 protein. The sample yields 500,000 to 650,000 distinct CDR3 sequences, 17% seen once. Sequences were obtained from blood. Receptors originate from a woman aged 18 to 35 with Graves' ophthalmopathy.

There are many counts of this clonotype. The gene calls are TRBV28 and TRBJ2-6, with D hard to call. V gave up 4 bases and J gave up 1 base, with 11 bases separating them. Germline-derived CDR1 and CDR2 are MDHEN and SYDVKM. This CDR3 is 16 amino acids long. The CDR3 nucleotides read TGTGCCAGCAGTTCTCCGTGGGGATCTGGGGCCAACGTCCTGACTTTC. This translates into CASSSPWGSGANVLTF.

The chain combines TRBV5-1 with TRBJ2-7; the match to TRBD2 covers 7 bases. Germline loops: CDR1 SGHRS, CDR2 YFSETQ. The V segment lost 4 bases and the J segment 5 bases; nucleotides outside the gene matches: 24. CDR3 length equals 19 residues. CDR3 sequence: CASSPGTTRATTVYNEQYF. DNA of the CDR3: TGCGCCAGCAGCCCTGGGACTACCAGAGCTACAACGGTTTACAACGAGCAGTACTTC.

The rearrangement links TRBV7-2 to TRBJ1-6; D might be TRBD1 (5 bases). V was shortened by 5 bases and J by 9 bases, with 11 bases between the two germline ends. The CDR3 consists of 13 residues. Germline lookup yields CDR1 SGHTA and CDR2 FQGNSA. CDR3 region: CASSPGSPSPLHF. CDR3 sequence (DNA): TGTGCCAGCAGCCCAGGGAGCCCTTCACCCCTCCACTTT.

This clonotype was observed at least ten times. The chain carries TRBV27 and TRBJ1-2, with D uncertain. The CDR3 covers 14 residues. Trimming removed 5 bases from V and 3 bases from J, with 13 bases in between. Germline V gene data show CDR1 as MNHEY and CDR2 as SMNVEV (reference sequence). This CDR3 reads CASSPGLGYYGYTF. In DNA, the CDR3 is TGTGCCAGCAGTCCAGGTCTGGGCTACTATGGCTACACCTTC.

The chain joins TRBV3-1 to TRBJ2-1, with 9 bases fitting TRBD2. This CDR3 is built from 16 residues. From germline, CDR1 is LGHDT and CDR2 YNNKEL (reference sequence). V shed 4 bases and J 8 bases; nucleotides not matched to a gene: 12. The CDR3 DNA sequence: TGTGCCAGCAGCCCACTCAGCGGGGGGCTTTCCTATGAGCAGTTCTTC. Amino acids: CASSPLSGGLSYEQFF.

The table lists this clonotype with many counts. This chain's CDR3 is CASSGGIYEQYF. The CDR3 DNA is TGCGCCAGCAGCGGGGGGATCTACGAGCAGTACTTC. The V call is TRBV5-1, the J call TRBJ2-7; tentative D call: TRBD2 (6 bases). Germline loops: CDR1 SGHRS, CDR2 YFSETQ. The CDR3 contains 12 residues. V was clipped by 4 bases and J by 3 bases, with 8 bases between them.

V usage is TRBV6-6 and J usage is TRBJ2-3, with 9 bases lining up with TRBD2. Germline assignment: CDR1 MNHNY and CDR2 SVGAGI (reference sequence). V lost 0 bases and J lost 5; bases outside the gene matches: 3. The CDR3 is made up of 15 amino acids. The CDR3, as DNA: TGTGCCAGCAGTTACTCGGCGGGGGGGATAGATACGCAGTATTTT. It specifies CASSYSAGGIDTQYF.

The rearrangement links TRBV19 to TRBJ2-1, with D tentatively TRBD2 (6 bases). The CDR3 consists of 13 residues. Germline loops: CDR1 LNHDA, CDR2 SQIVND (reference sequence). Trimming shortened V by 4 bases and J by 7 bases, and 11 bases separated the two germline ends. CDR3 sequence (DNA): TGTGCCAGTAGTACCGGGGGTTTGAATGAGCAGTTCTTC. Translating it yields CASSTGGLNEQFF.

The J gene is TRBJ1-5, the V gene TRBV4-1; D unresolved. V was clipped by 0 bases and J by 0 bases, with 9 bases between them. CDR1 is MGHRA, CDR2 YSYEKL, per germline. There are 16 residues in the CDR3. CDR3 sequence (DNA): TGCGCCAGCAGCCAAGATGTCGGGTATAGCAATCAGCCCCAGCATTTT. Residues: CASSQDVGYSNQPQHF.

This clonotype has ten or more counts. V and J are TRBV18 and TRBJ1-1; D possibly corresponds to TRBD1 (5 bases). This CDR3 spans 15 amino acids. Germline CDR1 reads KGHSH; CDR2 reads LQKENI. Trimming removed 4 bases from V and 1 base from J, with 13 bases in between. CDR3: CASSRRDPSNTEAFF. CDR3 coding DNA: TGTGCCAGCTCACGCCGGGACCCTTCGAACACTGAAGCTTTCTTT.

This clonotype was counted only a few times. A much larger clonotype is one base distant, so this may be a read error. Given the absence of the conserved phenylalanine or tryptophan at the CDR3 end, a read error is likely. This sequence joins TRBV7-2 and TRBJ2-2, with 11 nucleotides matching TRBD2. This CDR3 comprises 15 residues. Unmatched junction bases numbered 4, after V lost 5 bases and J lost 5 bases. Germline V gene sequence: CDR1 SGHTA, CDR2 FQGNSA. The CDR3 here is CASSRGTSGTGELFL. CDR3 bases: TGTGCCAGCAGCCGCGGGACTAGCGGTACCGGGGAGCTGTTTCTT.

CDR3 in DNA: TGTGCCAGCAGTTCAATGCACCCAAAGACGGCCCTCCACTTT. Protein: CASSSMHPKTALHF. The genes are TRBV12-3 or TRBV12-4 and TRBJ1-6; D not certain. V lost 4 bases and J lost 14, with 18 bases in between. The CDR3 contains 14 residues.

In this sample, this clonotype turned up many times. This sequence joins TRBV7-9 and TRBJ2-1; the D gene is possibly TRBD1 (7 bases). This CDR3 region has 14 residues. The germline V gene has CDR1 SEHNR and CDR2 FQNEAQ (reference sequence). The ends were cut back, 5 bases at V and 5 bases at J, with 13 bases in the middle. CDR3 nucleotide sequence: TGTGCCAGCAGCCGCGGGACAGAGAACAATGAGCAGTTCTTC. Protein product: CASSRGTENNEQFF.

This clonotype was counted at least ten times. The CDR3 nucleotides are TGTGCCAGCAGCTTCGGCTGGGGCCAGGGGAGCGGTGGCTACACCTTC. This sequence encodes CASSFGWGQGSGGYTF. The V and J genes are TRBV7-9 and TRBJ1-2; tentative D call: TRBD1 (6 bases). Germline V gene lookup returns CDR1 SEHNR and CDR2 FQNEAQ (reference sequence). The CDR3 extends over 16 amino acids. Deletions cut 3 bases from V and 7 bases from J, with 21 bases between.

This clonotype showed up just a few times. The rearrangement uses TRBV5-6 and TRBJ1-1, with D possibly being TRBD1 (6 bases). V was clipped by 3 bases and J by 4 bases, with 19 bases between them. This CDR3 is built from 16 residues. CDR1 is SGHDT, CDR2 YYEEEE, per germline. In DNA form, the CDR3 reads TGTGCCAGCAGCTGGTCACAGCTACAGGGAATCACTGAAGCTTTCTTT. Translated: CASSWSQLQGITEAFF. Full variable domain (rest looked up from reference TRBV5-6 and TRBJ1-1): DAGVTQSPTHLIKTRGQQVTLRCSPKSGHDTVSWYQQALGQGPQFIFQYYEEEERQRGNFPDRFSGHQFPNYSSELNVNALLLGDSALYLCASSWSQLQGITEAFFGQGTRLTVV.

This clonotype was counted at least ten times. The chain is built from TRBV2 and TRBJ1-2; D gene uncertain. The germline V gene encodes CDR1 SNHLY and CDR2 FYNNEI. The CDR3 sequence is 14 residues long. V lost 11 bases and J lost 1, with 17 bases in between. The DNA for the CDR3 is TGTGCCGCATTAAGAAAGGAGATTAACTATGGCTACACCTTC. Amino acid sequence: CAALRKEINYGYTF.

This clonotype was counted at least ten times. J is TRBJ1-1 and V is TRBV13, with 7 bases aligning to TRBD1. The V gene end was trimmed by 4 bases and the J gene end by 0 bases; junction bases not matched to a gene: 2. Germline assignment: CDR1 PRHDT and CDR2 FYEKMQ (reference sequence). CDR3 length: 14 amino acids. CDR3 protein: CASSWTGVNTEAFF. In nucleotides, the CDR3 is TGTGCCAGCAGCTGGACAGGAGTGAACACTGAAGCTTTCTTT.

This clonotype showed up many times. The J gene is TRBJ2-4, the V gene TRBV3-1; D is unclear. V lost 2 bases and J lost 0, with 11 bases in between. This CDR3 has 16 amino acids. CDR1 LGHDT and CDR2 YNNKEL come from the germline V gene (reference sequence). DNA of the CDR3: TGTGCCAGCAGCCAAACAGATGCCCTAGCCAAAAACATTCAGTACTTC. Residues: CASSQTDALAKNIQYF. Variable domain in full (rest from reference TRBV3-1 and TRBJ2-4): DTAVSQTPKYLVTQMGNDKSIKCEQNLGHDTMYWYKQDSKKFLKIMFSYNNKELIINETVPNRFSPKSPDKAHLNLHINSLELGDSAVYFCASSQTDALAKNIQYFGAGTRLSVL.

This clonotype was seen many times. This rearrangement joins TRBV5-1 to TRBJ1-2, with 11 bases aligning to TRBD1. The CDR3 extends over 16 amino acids. V shed 5 bases, J shed 4 bases, and the junction held 10 bases outside the gene matches. CDR1 SGHRS and CDR2 YFSETQ come from the germline V gene. The CDR3 sequence is CASRDGQGADAYGYTF. In nucleotides, the CDR3 is TGCGCCAGCAGGGACGGACAGGGGGCTGACGCCTATGGCTACACCTTC.

This clonotype was counted many times. The V and J genes are TRBV30 and TRBJ1-4; D remains ambiguous. This CDR3 is 11 amino acids long. The germline V and J ends were trimmed by 2 bases and 11 bases, with 9 bases remaining between them. From germline, CDR1 is GTSNPN and CDR2 SVGIG (reference sequence). The CDR3 DNA follows: TGTGCCTGGAGTTTGCAGAAGAAACTGTTTTTT. Translating it yields CAWSLQKKLFF. Complete variable domain (other parts from reference TRBV30 and TRBJ1-4): SQTIHQWPATLVQPVGSPLSLECTVEGTSNPNLYWYRQAAGRGLQLLFYSVGIGQISSEVPQNLSASRPQDRQFILSSKKLLLSDSGFYLCAWSLQKKLFFGSGTQLSVL.

In its sample, this clonotype was seen a few times. This rearrangement joins TRBV20-1 to TRBJ1-1; 9 bases fit TRBD1. Germline CDR1 DFQATT, CDR2 SNEGSKA (reference sequence). Germline trimming cut 0 bases from V and 4 bases from J; bases unmatched to any gene: 6. The CDR3 totals 15 residues. CDR3 bases: TGCAGTGCTAGAGAGGGGACAGGGACTCTCACTGAAGCTTTCTTT. It encodes CSAREGTGTLTEAFF.

Concerning this clonotype itself: The junction and the germline gene differ at one end; a read error may be behind it. The chain couples TRBV7-3 to TRBJ2-5, with 7 bases identical to TRBD2. The CDR3 consists of 13 residues. Germline assignment: CDR1 SGHTA and CDR2 FQGTGA. This CDR3 is CASSKGLVETQYF. The CDR3 bases are TGCGCCAGCAGCAAAGGACTAGTAGAGACCCAGTACTTC.

This clonotype was observed a handful of times. This sequence joins TRBV24-1 and TRBJ2-7; a possible D gene is TRBD1 (5 bases). Trimming left V 4 bases short and J 4 bases short, with 13 bases between. This CDR3 has 14 amino acids. Looked up from germline, CDR1 is KGHDR and CDR2 is SFDVKD. CDR3 coding DNA: TGTGCCACCAGTGACTCTGGGGCAAAGTACGAGCAGTACTTC. Protein: CATSDSGAKYEQYF.

V usage is TRBV6-5 and J usage is TRBJ1-5, with 7 bases aligning to TRBD1. The CDR3 totals 16 residues. Germline V gene data show CDR1 as MNHEY and CDR2 as SVGAGI. The V gene end was trimmed by 4 bases and the J gene end by 7 bases; junction bases not matched to a gene: 13. The CDR3 protein is CASSSSMEGANQPQHF. In DNA form, the CDR3 reads TGTGCCAGCAGTTCCTCGATGGAGGGGGCCAACCAGCCCCAGCATTTT.

This clonotype occurred many times. The V call is TRBV30, the J call TRBJ2-1; D could derive from TRBD1 or TRBD2 (5 bases each). The CDR3 loop spans 13 amino acids. Germline lookup yields CDR1 GTSNPN and CDR2 SVGIG (reference sequence). The ends were cut back, 5 bases at V and 10 bases at J, with 18 bases in the middle. As DNA, the CDR3 is TGTGCCTGGTCAAACCGGGACCCCGGGGAGCAGTTCTTC. This encodes CAWSNRDPGEQFF. Full variable domain (missing parts from reference TRBV30 and TRBJ2-1): SQTIHQWPATLVQPVGSPLSLECTVEGTSNPNLYWYRQAAGRGLQLLFYSVGIGQISSEVPQNLSASRPQDRQFILSSKKLLLSDSGFYLCAWSNRDPGEQFFGPGTRLTVL.

This clonotype was counted between two and nine times. The DNA of the CDR3 is TGTGCCAGCAGCAAGCCTGACAAGGGCCCCTACAATGAGCAGTTCTTC. It is translated as CASSKPDKGPYNEQFF. The J gene is TRBJ2-1, the V gene TRBV11-2; D is unresolved. V dropped 5 bases and J dropped 2 bases, with 16 bases sitting between them. The CDR3 is 16 amino acids. Germline lookup yields CDR1 SGHAT and CDR2 FQNNGV. The complete variable domain, with remaining parts taken from reference TRBV11-2 and TRBJ2-1, reads EAGVAQSPRYKIIEKRQSVAFWCNPISGHATLYWYQQILGQGPKLLIQFQNNGVVDDSQLPKDRFSAERLKGVDSTLKIQPAKLEDSAVYLCASSKPDKGPYNEQFFGPGTRLTVL.

This chain joins TRBV11-2 and TRBJ1-1; maybe TRBD1 (5 bases). The CDR3 spans 12 residues. The V end lost 5 bases, the J end lost 9 bases, and 13 bases lay between the germline ends. CDR1 is SGHAT, CDR2 FQNNGV, per germline. The CDR3 reads CASSPGTRKAFF. As DNA, the CDR3 is TGTGCCAGCAGCCCTGGGACGCGGAAAGCTTTCTTT.